Shown below are 25 T cell receptor beta chains from a single sample sequenced in a study of cytomegalovirus exposure and HLA in healthy donors. The PCR contained 60 Vbeta and 13 Jbeta primers. Data came from immunoSEQ multiplex PCR; TCRdb stores just in-frame clones and leaves some out. Of fewer than 200,000 clones listed, roughly 80% are singletons. Sequencing was done on a sample of PBMCs. Receptors originate from a man aged 35 to 55 in good health and CMV-seronegative.

This clone was counted once. This chain's CDR3 is CASSELRGAAGYTF. In DNA, the CDR3 is TGTGCCAGCAGTGAACTTCGGGGGGCGGCTGGCTACACCTTC. The rearrangement joins TRBV6-1 to TRBJ1-2; D possibly corresponds to TRBD1 (6 bases). Looked up from germline, CDR1 is MNHNS and CDR2 is SASEGT. This CDR3 has 14 residues. V was pared by 2 bases and J by 7 bases, with 14 bases between.

This clone occurred a few times. This chain joins TRBV11-2 and TRBJ1-2; D is unresolved. Germline assignment: CDR1 SGHAT and CDR2 FQNNGV. The V end lost 4 bases, the J end lost 4 bases, and 10 bases lay between the germline ends. The CDR3 runs 13 residues. CDR3: CASSSLKFYGYTF. The CDR3 bases are TGTGCCAGCAGCTCCTTAAAATTCTATGGCTACACCTTC. The whole variable domain, filled in from reference TRBV11-2 and TRBJ1-2, reads EAGVAQSPRYKIIEKRQSVAFWCNPISGHATLYWYQQILGQGPKLLIQFQNNGVVDDSQLPKDRFSAERLKGVDSTLKIQPAKLEDSAVYLCASSSLKFYGYTFGSGTRLTVV.

CDR3 residues: CASSLELYTDTQYF. CDR3 DNA sequence: TGTGCCAGCAGCTTAGAACTCTATACAGATACGCAGTATTTT. The chain uses TRBV7-2 and TRBJ2-3, with D hard to call. Germline assignment: CDR1 SGHTA and CDR2 FQGNSA. This CDR3 has 14 residues. Between the trimmed V and J ends, which lost 1 base and 3 bases, there was a span of 8 bases. Using reference TRBV7-2 and TRBJ2-3 for the parts outside the CDR3, the full variable domain is GAGVSQSPSNKVTEKGKDVELRCDPISGHTALYWYRQSLGQGLEFLIYFQGNSAPDKSGLPSDRFSAERTGGSVSTLTIQRTQQEDSAVYLCASSLELYTDTQYFGPGTRLTVL.

The rearrangement joins TRBV6-1 to TRBJ2-5, with 8 bases identical to TRBD1. V was clipped by 10 bases and J by 5 bases; unmatched bases: 9. Germline V gives CDR1 MNHNS, CDR2 SASEGT. The CDR3 runs 13 residues. CDR3 nucleotide sequence: TGTGCCACGACAGGGGTACTAGTGGAGACCCAGTACTTC. Its protein product is CATTGVLVETQYF.

There are a few counts of this clone. The chain is built from TRBV6-1 and TRBJ2-1; 7 bases fit TRBD2. This CDR3 is built from 13 residues. Trimming cost V 1 base and J 10 bases; bases outside gene matches: 4. The germline V gene has CDR1 MNHNS and CDR2 SASEGT. This CDR3 is CASSEGGREEQFF. The DNA for the CDR3 is TGTGCCAGCAGTGAAGGGGGGAGGGAGGAGCAGTTCTTC.

The genes are TRBV27 and TRBJ2-1; 8 bases fit TRBD2. The CDR3 is made up of 15 amino acids. Germline V gene sequence: CDR1 MNHEY, CDR2 SMNVEV (reference sequence). V gave up 3 bases and J gave up 0 bases; unmatched junction bases: 1. The CDR3 nucleotides are TGTGCCAGCAGTTTGCGGGGGGACTCCTACAATGAGCAGTTCTTC. The encoded protein is CASSLRGDSYNEQFF.

The chain carries TRBV10-3 and TRBJ1-1; D gene unclear. The CDR3 contains 14 residues. Germline V gives CDR1 ENHRY, CDR2 SYGVKD. V lost 3 bases, J lost 0 bases, and 8 bases lay in between. The CDR3 nucleotides are TGTGCCATCAGTGACGAGGCCGTGAACACTGAAGCTTTCTTT. This sequence encodes CAISDEAVNTEAFF.

The chain is built from TRBV15 and TRBJ1-5; 8 positions agree with TRBD1. This CDR3 is built from 15 residues. V dropped 4 bases and J dropped 0; count of bases not matched to a gene: 2. Germline assignment: CDR1 LNHNV and CDR2 YYDKDF (reference sequence). CDR3 sequence: CATSIRGLSNQPQHF. The CDR3 bases are TGTGCCACCAGCATCAGGGGGCTTAGCAATCAGCCCCAGCATTTT.

The V and J genes are TRBV13 and TRBJ2-7; perhaps TRBD1 as D (6 bases). Trimming took off 4 bases at V and 4 bases at J, with 17 bases between the two ends. This CDR3 has 15 amino acids. Germline assignment: CDR1 PRHDT and CDR2 FYEKMQ (reference sequence). The CDR3 is CASSSQGESVYEQYF. The CDR3 nucleotides read TGTGCCAGCAGCTCACAGGGAGAGTCCGTTTACGAGCAGTACTTC.

The gene calls are TRBV7-6 and TRBJ1-6, with D possibly being TRBD1 (6 bases). This CDR3 spans 16 amino acids. The V and J ends lost 3 bases and 0 bases respectively, with 9 bases between them. Germline-derived CDR1 and CDR2 are SGHVS and FNYEAQ. CDR3 sequence: CASSLDSSSYNSPLHF. The CDR3 DNA reads as TGTGCCAGCAGCTTGGACAGCAGCTCCTATAATTCACCCCTCCACTTT.

This clone was seen only a few times. This chain connects TRBV19 to TRBJ2-1, with 7 positions matching TRBD1. CDR1 is LNHDA and CDR2 is SQIVND in the germline V gene (reference sequence). There are 15 residues in the CDR3. V shed 0 bases, J shed 6 bases, and the junction held 5 bases outside the gene matches. In DNA form, the CDR3 reads TGTGCCAGTAGTATAGATGCCCGGACAGGCAATGAGCAGTTCTTC. Amino acid sequence: CASSIDARTGNEQFF.

V gene TRBV10-1 combines with J gene TRBJ2-5; possibly TRBD1 for D (5 bases). Between the trimmed V and J ends, which lost 7 bases and 2 bases, there was a span of 17 bases. The V gene's germline CDR1 is WNHNN and CDR2 SYGVQD (reference sequence). This CDR3 is 15 amino acids long. The CDR3 region has the DNA TGCGCCAGCACCAAGAGGACATCGAAACAAGAGACCCAGTACTTC. It is translated as CASTKRTSKQETQYF.

This clone was counted a few times. The chain combines TRBV4-1 with TRBJ1-1; perhaps TRBD1 as D (6 bases). The CDR3 runs to 11 residues. Germline CDR1 MGHRA, CDR2 YSYEKL. Deletions cut 5 bases from V and 11 bases from J, with 12 bases between. The CDR3 loop reads CASSGQGTAFF. The CDR3 bases are TGCGCCAGCAGCGGGCAGGGGACCGCTTTCTTT.

This chain connects TRBV7-8 to TRBJ1-4; 9 nucleotides align to TRBD1. Germline lookup yields CDR1 SGHVS and CDR2 FQNEAQ. The ends lost 5 bases at V and 5 bases at J; junction bases unmatched: 3. The CDR3 is 14 residues long. The DNA of the CDR3 is TGTGCCAGCAGCAACAGGGGGCCCAATGAAAAACTGTTTTTT. This translates into CASSNRGPNEKLFF.

This clone was seen a few times. The junction departs from germline at one end; a sequencing error may be responsible. The CDR3 region is CASSPGLASSYEQYF. In nucleotides, the CDR3 is TGTGCTAGCAGCCCGGGACTAGCGTCCTCCTACGAGCAGTACTTC. This chain joins TRBV7-7 and TRBJ2-7; 10 nucleotides match TRBD2. The germline gives CDR1 SSHAT, CDR2 FNYEAQ (reference sequence). This CDR3 spans 15 amino acids.

V is TRBV4-1 and J is TRBJ1-1; possible D gene TRBD1, 6 bases. The length of the CDR3 is 15 residues. The germline V gene encodes CDR1 MGHRA and CDR2 YSYEKL. Trimming removed 1 base at V and 6 bases at J, with 15 bases between. CDR3 nucleotides: TGCGCCAGCAGCCAAGTAGACAGGACGTTTCCTGAAGCTTTCTTT. Protein sequence: CASSQVDRTFPEAFF.

This chain joins TRBV7-9 and TRBJ2-2, with 7 bases identical to TRBD2. The CDR3 has 15 amino acids. V trimming: 4 bases; J trimming: 5 bases; junction bases outside the gene matches: 7. Germline assignment: CDR1 SEHNR and CDR2 FQNEAQ (reference sequence). The CDR3 DNA is TGTGCCAGCAGCTCTTATCTCGGGGGGACCGGGGAGCTGTTTTTT. As protein: CASSSYLGGTGELFF.

The chain employs TRBV29-1 and TRBJ1-1; no firm D call. Germline V gene data show CDR1 as SQVTM and CDR2 as ANQGSEA. Trimming removed 0 bases at V and 8 bases at J, with 13 bases between. The CDR3 has 13 residues. CDR3 nucleotide sequence: TGCAGCGTTGAAGATGGCGGGGTGCGAGAAGCTTTCTTT. Protein product: CSVEDGGVREAFF.

This rearrangement joins TRBV5-1 to TRBJ1-1, with TRBD1 identical over 7 bases. CDR3 length equals 14 residues. With 5 bases clipped from V and 2 bases from J, the junction kept 6 bases outside the gene matches. Germline values: CDR1 SGHRS, CDR2 YFSETQ. CDR3: CASRKQGSNTEAFF. The CDR3 region has the DNA TGCGCCAGCAGGAAACAGGGGTCCAACACTGAAGCTTTCTTT.

The chain joins TRBV27 to TRBJ2-1, with 10 bases that match TRBD2. CDR3 length equals 14 residues. Germline lookup yields CDR1 MNHEY and CDR2 SMNVEV (reference sequence). Trimming cost V 10 bases and J 3 bases; bases outside gene matches: 6. CDR3 in DNA: TGTGCCACCGGATGGACTAGCGGCTACAATGAGCAGTTCTTC. It is translated as CATGWTSGYNEQFF.

CDR3 nucleotide sequence: TGTGCCAGCAGTGGGGGGACTGCCGGGAACACTGAAGCTTTCTTT. Its protein product is CASSGGTAGNTEAFF. The chain employs TRBV6-1 and TRBJ1-1, with D maybe TRBD1 (5 bases). From germline, CDR1 is MNHNS and CDR2 SASEGT. The CDR3 extends over 15 amino acids. V was trimmed by 4 bases and J by 1 base, leaving 13 bases between them.

This chain uses TRBV4-3 with TRBJ1-2; 10 nucleotides match TRBD1. The CDR3 has 16 residues. Germline assignment: CDR1 LGHNA and CDR2 YSLEER. After removal of 3 bases from V and 7 bases from J, the junction contained 11 bases not matched to a gene. CDR3 region: CASSQNPGQGIGGYTF. The CDR3 DNA is TGCGCCAGCAGCCAGAATCCGGGACAGGGGATAGGTGGCTACACCTTC.

The V gene is TRBV6-5, the J gene TRBJ1-2; D is ambiguous. The ends were cut back, 7 bases at V and 4 bases at J, with 7 bases in the middle. The V gene's germline CDR1 is MNHEY and CDR2 SVGAGI. This CDR3 contains 11 residues. The chain's CDR3 is CASMGGYGYTF. Here the CDR3 DNA reads TGTGCCAGCATGGGAGGCTATGGCTACACCTTC.

The rearrangement links TRBV7-2 to TRBJ1-2; no clear D. The V end lost 1 base, the J end lost 2 bases, and 8 bases lay between the germline ends. The CDR3 has 14 residues. The germline CDR1 and CDR2 sequences are SGHTA and FQGNSA. Here the CDR3 DNA reads TGTGCCAGCAGCTTAGGAGGGTCCAACTATGGCTACACCTTC. Protein product: CASSLGGSNYGYTF.

V and J are TRBV28 and TRBJ2-1; D might be TRBD1 (6 bases). Deletions cut 3 bases from V and 7 bases from J, with 16 bases between. The length of the CDR3 is 15 residues. CDR1 and CDR2 (germline): MDHEN, SYDVKM. CDR3 DNA: TGTGCCAGCAGTTTGCCAAGGGGGTATAGAAATGAGCAGTTCTTC. This translates into CASSLPRGYRNEQFF.